Following are 16 T cell receptor beta chains from one sample sequenced in a study of T cell changes during pregnancy in multiple sclerosis (dated by TCRdb to between 2018 and 2020). The library was built by means of the immunoSEQ multiplex PCR assay. The source is immuneACCESS, and TCRdb retained only in-frame sequences with V and J called. Part of the clones is not carried over; for the studies checked, unresolved V genes explain less than half of this, and the remainder is unexplained. Counted in this sample were around 69,000 clones; just over 90% of them appeared once. Roughly 1.5% of the sample rests with the top ten. The source was peripheral blood, collected in the third trimester of pregnancy. These receptors were taken from a female donor with multiple sclerosis, enrolled in a pregnancy study.

V is TRBV27 and J is TRBJ2-7, with 8 positions matching TRBD1. V dropped 5 bases and J dropped 6; count of bases not matched to a gene: 15. The CDR3 spans 16 residues. Germline loops: CDR1 MNHEY, CDR2 SMNVEV (reference sequence). Here the CDR3 DNA reads TGTGCCAGCAGTCACCATGGACAGGGTCAAAAATTCGAGCAGTACTTC. It encodes CASSHHGQGQKFEQYF.

J is TRBJ2-3 and V is TRBV10-3; a possible D gene is TRBD2 (5 bases). This CDR3 spans 15 amino acids. CDR1 and CDR2 (germline): ENHRY, SYGVKD. V lost 1 base and J lost 5, with 13 bases in between. CDR3 bases: TGTGCCATCAGTGAGTATCCCCTAGCTGGAGATACGCAGTATTTT. Residues: CAISEYPLAGDTQYF.

The chain employs TRBV6-4 and TRBJ2-1; a possible D gene is TRBD1 (6 bases). Germline V gives CDR1 MRHNA, CDR2 SNTAGT. The CDR3 totals 15 residues. Between the trimmed V and J ends, which lost 5 bases and 0 bases, there was a span of 11 bases. Here the CDR3 DNA reads TGTGCCAGCAGTAGACAGGTTTTCTCCTACAATGAGCAGTTCTTC. Protein product: CASSRQVFSYNEQFF.

This clone showed up just once. In DNA form, the CDR3 reads TGTGCCAGCAGCTTTAGACAGGGGCCTGGAAACACCATATATTTT. Translated: CASSFRQGPGNTIYF. This chain uses TRBV7-2 with TRBJ1-3, with 8 bases aligning to TRBD1. The trim removed 3 bases at V and 2 bases at J, leaving 3 bases unmatched. Germline CDR1 and CDR2: SGHTA and FQGNSA. The CDR3 covers 15 residues.

V gene TRBV4-2 combines with J gene TRBJ1-1, with 8 bases identical to TRBD1. CDR3 size: 15 residues. V gave up 4 bases and J gave up 1 base; unmatched junction bases: 5. The germline CDR1 and CDR2 sequences are LGHNA and YNFKEQ. CDR3 nucleotides: TGTGCCAGCAGCCCAGCGGGACAGGAGAACACTGAAGCTTTCTTT. Translation gives CASSPAGQENTEAFF.

This chain uses TRBV4-1 with TRBJ1-2, with TRBD1 as a possible D gene (6 bases). Trimming shortened V by 1 base and J by 7 bases, and 25 bases separated the two germline ends. CDR3 length: 18 amino acids. Germline V gene data show CDR1 as MGHRA and CDR2 as YSYEKL. The CDR3 here is CASSQVILGATGGRGYTF. For the CDR3, the DNA is TGCGCCAGCAGCCAAGTTATACTCGGTGCGACAGGCGGTCGTGGCTACACCTTC.

This clone was counted once. The gene calls are TRBV18 and TRBJ1-1, with D perhaps matching TRBD1 (6 bases). The CDR3 totals 14 residues. Trimming removed 4 bases at V and 4 bases at J, with 13 bases between. Germline CDR1 KGHSH, CDR2 LQKENI. The CDR3 spells CASSRTQGSTEAFF. Written as DNA, the CDR3 is TGTGCCAGCTCACGAACACAGGGTTCCACTGAAGCTTTCTTT.

The chain uses TRBV6-1 and TRBJ1-6, with 7 positions matching TRBD1. The junction had 14 bases not matched to a gene; V was cut back by 11 bases and J by 7 bases. CDR1 is MNHNS and CDR2 is SASEGT in the germline V gene. The CDR3 runs 15 residues. The CDR3 loop is CALRPWDSSNSPLHF. DNA of the CDR3: TGTGCCCTTCGACCTTGGGACAGCTCCAATTCACCCCTCCACTTT.

This clone occurred a few times. This sequence joins TRBV6-1 and TRBJ1-6; the D gene is possibly TRBD1 (5 bases). V lost 4 bases and J 9 bases, leaving 10 bases between the germline ends. CDR3 length equals 13 residues. CDR1 and CDR2 (germline): MNHNS, SASEGT. The CDR3 DNA is TGTGCCAGCAGTGGACAGTTCTTTTCACCCCTCCACTTT. Its protein product is CASSGQFFSPLHF.

This chain joins TRBV6-1 and TRBJ2-3, with TRBD2 identical over 9 bases. Trimming cost V 2 bases and J 0 bases; bases outside gene matches: 0. The CDR3 runs to 15 residues. Germline loops: CDR1 MNHNS, CDR2 SASEGT. For the CDR3, the DNA is TGTGCCAGCAGTGAACTAGCGGGGAGCACAGATACGCAGTATTTT. Amino acid sequence: CASSELAGSTDTQYF.

The chain employs TRBV9 and TRBJ2-5; unclear D gene. Germline V lookup: CDR1 SGDLS, CDR2 YYNGEE. V lost 0 bases to trimming and J lost 1 base, with 7 bases between them. This CDR3 is 14 amino acids long. Here the CDR3 reads CASSVAPFQETQYF. Written as DNA, the CDR3 is TGTGCCAGCAGCGTAGCTCCCTTCCAAGAGACCCAGTACTTC.

The chain has TRBV27 and TRBJ1-2; no clear D. Germline CDR1 MNHEY, CDR2 SMNVEV (reference sequence). V was trimmed by 8 bases and J by 5 bases, leaving 21 bases between them. This CDR3 region has 15 residues. CDR3 nucleotides: TGTGCCAGCTCCCTACTGCCCGGTTTGGAGTATGGCTACACCTTC. Translation gives CASSLLPGLEYGYTF.

This sequence joins TRBV5-4 and TRBJ1-1, with D perhaps TRBD1 (6 bases). This CDR3 contains 17 residues. CDR1 SGHNT and CDR2 YYREEE come from the germline V gene (reference sequence). V lost 3 bases and J lost 1, with 19 bases in between. The CDR3 is CASSSPSLTGPNTEAFF. The CDR3 region has the DNA TGTGCCAGCAGCTCACCTTCCTTGACAGGCCCGAACACTGAAGCTTTCTTT.

On this clone itself: Other DNA variants within this sample encode the same CDR3. J is TRBJ2-7 and V is TRBV5-1, with D tentatively TRBD2 (5 bases). The V end was cut by 4 bases, the J end by 4 bases, with 9 bases between. Looked up from germline, CDR1 is SGHRS and CDR2 is YFSETQ. The CDR3 consists of 12 residues. The chain's CDR3 is CASSARGYEQYF. The CDR3 bases are TGCGCCAGCAGCGCCCGGGGATACGAGCAGTACTTC.

The rearrangement joins TRBV5-1 to TRBJ1-2; D is perhaps TRBD1 (6 bases). Germline CDR1 reads SGHRS; CDR2 reads YFSETQ. The V end was cut by 3 bases, the J end by 7 bases, with 19 bases between. CDR3 size: 15 residues. The CDR3 DNA reads TGCGCCAGCAGCTCACCGACAGGAGTGCAGTTTGGCTACACCTTC. Translating gives CASSSPTGVQFGYTF. Variable domain in full (rest from reference TRBV5-1 and TRBJ1-2): KAGVTQTPRYLIKTRGQQVTLSCSPISGHRSVSWYQQTPGQGLQFLFEYFSETQRNKGNFPGRFSGRQFSNSRSEMNVSTLELGDSALYLCASSSPTGVQFGYTFGSGTRLTVV.

The chain links TRBV4-1 to TRBJ2-5; 7 bases match TRBD2. The J call may not be correct, given that the DNA end is closer to TRBJ2-7. CDR3 length: 15 residues. The germline V gene has CDR1 MGHRA and CDR2 YSYEKL. CDR3 residues: CASSQVASGPYEQYF. The CDR3 DNA sequence: TGCGCCAGCAGCCAAGTGGCTAGCGGACCCTACGAGCAGTACTTC.